Below are 8 T cell receptor beta chains sequenced from a single sample in a study of blood T cell repertoires in COVID-19 (dated by TCRdb to between 2020 and 2021). Library creation used the immunoSEQ multiplex PCR assay. In TCRdb, the immuneACCESS table is reduced to in-frame sequences with V and J assigned. These tables do not hold every clone; where another copy was compared, an unresolved V gene accounts for under half, and the others remain unexplained. For this sample there are approximately 90,000 clones; 70% to 90% appear just once. The ten most abundant clones make up less than 9.5% of the sample. The source material was peripheral blood. Receptor source: a man between 60 and 75 years old with acute or convalescent COVID-19.

A few counts support this clone. This rearrangement joins TRBV28 to TRBJ2-1; 7 nucleotides agree with TRBD2. This CDR3 is built from 17 residues. The V gene end was trimmed by 4 bases and the J gene end by 2 bases; junction bases not matched to a gene: 11. Germline lookup yields CDR1 MDHEN and CDR2 SYDVKM. The CDR3 nucleotides read TGTGCCAGCAGTTCGTCCGGGACTACAGAGACCTACAATGAGCAGTTCTTC. Residues: CASSSSGTTETYNEQFF.

The gene calls are TRBV28 and TRBJ1-2; 9 positions match TRBD1. This CDR3 is 12 amino acids long. Trimming at V came to 8 bases and at J to 3 bases, leaving 1 base not matched to a gene. In germline, CDR1 is MDHEN, CDR2 SYDVKM. Written as DNA, the CDR3 is TGTGCCAGCCGGACAGGGGACTATGGCTACACCTTC. Residues: CASRTGDYGYTF.

The rearrangement joins TRBV19 to TRBJ1-1; tentative D call: TRBD1 (6 bases). Trimming shortened V by 0 bases and J by 7 bases, and 12 bases separated the two germline ends. The germline CDR1 and CDR2 sequences are LNHDA and SQIVND (reference sequence). The CDR3 contains 14 residues. CDR3 amino acids: CASSIEGGPGEAFF. The CDR3 region has the DNA TGTGCCAGTAGTATAGAGGGGGGGCCTGGTGAAGCTTTCTTT.

The rearrangement links TRBV5-1 to TRBJ2-3, with 7 bases lining up with TRBD2. Trimming took 4 bases from V and 2 from J; bases not matched to a gene: 7. CDR1 SGHRS and CDR2 YFSETQ come from the germline V gene. This CDR3 contains 15 residues. The CDR3 DNA sequence: TGCGCCAGCAGCACGAGCGGGGCTGTCACAGATACGCAGTATTTT. Translating gives CASSTSGAVTDTQYF. Full variable domain (remainder filled in from reference TRBV5-1 and TRBJ2-3): KAGVTQTPRYLIKTRGQQVTLSCSPISGHRSVSWYQQTPGQGLQFLFEYFSETQRNKGNFPGRFSGRQFSNSRSEMNVSTLELGDSALYLCASSTSGAVTDTQYFGPGTRLTVL.

The V call is TRBV18, the J call TRBJ2-1; maybe TRBD1 (6 bases). Looked up from germline, CDR1 is KGHSH and CDR2 is LQKENI. The CDR3 length is 13 residues. V gave up 3 bases and J gave up 10 bases, with 13 bases separating them. The CDR3 is CASSPDIQGEQFF. In DNA, the CDR3 is TGTGCCAGCTCACCGGACATACAGGGAGAGCAGTTCTTC. Using reference TRBV18 and TRBJ2-1 for the parts outside the CDR3, the full variable domain is NAGVMQNPRHLVRRRGQEARLRCSPMKGHSHVYWYRQLPEEGLKFMVYLQKENIIDESGMPKERFSAEFPKEGPSILRIQQVVRGDSAAYFCASSPDIQGEQFFGPGTRLTVL.

This chain links TRBV28 with TRBJ1-2; TRBD1 agrees at 8 bases. There are 15 residues in the CDR3. CDR1 and CDR2 (germline): MDHEN, SYDVKM. Losses at the gene ends were 3 bases for V and 8 bases for J; bases not matched to a gene: 11. This CDR3 reads CASSFPGQEAAGYTF. CDR3 sequence (DNA): TGTGCCAGCAGTTTCCCGGGACAGGAGGCGGCCGGCTACACCTTC.

This chain links TRBV27 with TRBJ2-7, with 14 bases aligning to TRBD2. The CDR3 is 15 residues long. The V gene's germline CDR1 is MNHEY and CDR2 SMNVEV (reference sequence). V trimming: 8 bases; J trimming: 3 bases; junction bases outside the gene matches: 6. Written as DNA, the CDR3 is TGTGCCAGCCGCCGACTAGCGGGAGGGAACTACGAGCAGTACTTC. As protein: CASRRLAGGNYEQYF.

The chain is built from TRBV27 and TRBJ2-3, with 12 bases aligning to TRBD2. The CDR3 runs to 19 residues. V shed 5 bases and J 3 bases; nucleotides not matched to a gene: 15. Germline V lookup: CDR1 MNHEY, CDR2 SMNVEV (reference sequence). The CDR3 nucleotides are TGTGCCAGCAGTGGCGGGGTGAGACTAGCGGGAGCTATTACAGATACGCAGTATTTT. This codes for CASSGGVRLAGAITDTQYF.